These T cell receptor beta chains were read from a single sample in a study of cytomegalovirus exposure and HLA in healthy donors. Clones were sequenced by immunoSEQ multiplex PCR, and TCRdb holds only the in-frame ones, with some missing. Of some 110,000 clones in the sample, around 70% were seen once. Sequencing was performed on PBMCs. These receptors originate from a woman in her forties or fifties in good health and CMV-seropositive. Each CDR3 is given with its conserved first and last residue. Each record gives: CDR3 length, V gene, clone size, D gene, J gene, CDR3 protein, CDR3 DNA. The D gene is left open where the match is weak. Clone size is stated in some rows and not others, as once, few, many or a class when expanded.

16	TRBV6-1	-	TRBD1	TRBJ1-1	CASSGTGGVKNTEAFF	TGTGCCAGCAGTGGGACAGGGGGCGTCAAGAACACTGAAGCTTTCTTT
12	TRBV7-8	-	-	TRBJ2-7	CASSLRDYEQYF	TGTGCCAGCAGCTTACGGGATTACGAGCAGTACTTC
18	TRBV6-1	-	TRBD2	TRBJ2-1	CASSGLGGGPSGYNEQFF	TGTGCCAGCAGTGGATTAGGCGGGGGGCCCTCCGGTTACAATGAGCAGTTCTTC
14	TRBV9	-	TRBD1	TRBJ2-7	CASSPGDRAYEQYF	TGTGCCAGCAGCCCAGGGGACAGAGCCTACGAGCAGTACTTC
15	TRBV5-4	few	-	TRBJ1-1	CASSLDFESGAEAFF	TGTGCCAGCAGCTTAGACTTTGAGAGCGGCGCTGAAGCTTTCTTT
14	TRBV7-2	-	-	TRBJ1-1	CASSVHRDGPEAFF	TGTGCCAGCAGCGTACACAGGGATGGCCCTGAAGCTTTCTTT
14	TRBV11-2	-	-	TRBJ1-1	CASSLMLLNTEAFF	TGTGCCAGCAGCTTAATGCTACTGAACACTGAAGCTTTCTTT
15	TRBV6-5	few	TRBD2	TRBJ2-7	CASSYGTSGTYEQYF	TGTGCCAGCAGCTACGGGACTAGCGGAACCTACGAGCAGTACTTC
13	TRBV28	-	-	TRBJ1-4	CASRSNRVEKLFF	TGTGCCAGCAGAAGCAACAGAGTTGAAAAACTGTTTTTT
10	TRBV30	-	-	TRBJ1-4	CAWKAEKLFF	TGTGCCTGGAAAGCTGAAAAACTGTTTTTT
15	TRBV19	-	-	TRBJ1-1	CASSIKGQSNTEAFF	TGTGCCAGTAGTATAAAAGGACAGTCGAACACTGAAGCTTTCTTT
10	TRBV20-1	once	-	TRBJ1-2	CSPGGRGYTF	TGCAGTCCCGGAGGGAGGGGCTACACCTTC
16	TRBV19	few	TRBD1	TRBJ2-7	CASSSGDRGLPYEQYF	TGTGCCAGTAGTAGCGGGGACAGGGGACTGCCCTACGAGCAGTACTTC
14	TRBV5-1	-	-	TRBJ1-4	CASRGLATNEKLFF	TGCGCCAGCAGGGGACTTGCAACTAATGAAAAACTGTTTTTT
13	TRBV6-5	once	-	TRBJ2-7	CASTTPYPYEQYF	TGTGCCAGTACGACACCTTACCCCTACGAGCAGTACTTC
15	TRBV5-6	-	-	TRBJ2-7	CASSLVVSTSYEQYF	TGTGCCAGCAGCTTGGTAGTCTCCACCTCCTACGAGCAGTACTTC
15	TRBV11-2	few	-	TRBJ1-1	CASTLGGRGNTEAFF	TGTGCCAGCACCTTGGGAGGGCGGGGGAACACTGAAGCTTTCTTT
11	TRBV5-4	few	-	TRBJ2-1	CASRNNGEQFF	TGTGCCAGCAGGAATAACGGTGAGCAGTTCTTC
14	TRBV10-3	-	-	TRBJ2-5	CAISESGMGETQYF	TGTGCCATCAGTGAGTCCGGGATGGGGGAGACCCAGTACTTC
14	TRBV6-1	-	-	TRBJ1-5	CASSEMKERSPQHF	TGTGCCAGCAGTGAAATGAAGGAGAGATCGCCCCAGCATTTT
17	TRBV28	-	-	TRBJ1-3	CASSQPNVIGAGNTIYF	TGTGCCAGCAGCCAACCGAACGTAATAGGCGCGGGGAACACCATATATTTT
15	TRBV7-2	-	-	TRBJ2-6	CASSPQRAGANVLTF	TGTGCCAGCAGCCCCCAAAGAGCTGGGGCCAACGTCCTGACTTTC